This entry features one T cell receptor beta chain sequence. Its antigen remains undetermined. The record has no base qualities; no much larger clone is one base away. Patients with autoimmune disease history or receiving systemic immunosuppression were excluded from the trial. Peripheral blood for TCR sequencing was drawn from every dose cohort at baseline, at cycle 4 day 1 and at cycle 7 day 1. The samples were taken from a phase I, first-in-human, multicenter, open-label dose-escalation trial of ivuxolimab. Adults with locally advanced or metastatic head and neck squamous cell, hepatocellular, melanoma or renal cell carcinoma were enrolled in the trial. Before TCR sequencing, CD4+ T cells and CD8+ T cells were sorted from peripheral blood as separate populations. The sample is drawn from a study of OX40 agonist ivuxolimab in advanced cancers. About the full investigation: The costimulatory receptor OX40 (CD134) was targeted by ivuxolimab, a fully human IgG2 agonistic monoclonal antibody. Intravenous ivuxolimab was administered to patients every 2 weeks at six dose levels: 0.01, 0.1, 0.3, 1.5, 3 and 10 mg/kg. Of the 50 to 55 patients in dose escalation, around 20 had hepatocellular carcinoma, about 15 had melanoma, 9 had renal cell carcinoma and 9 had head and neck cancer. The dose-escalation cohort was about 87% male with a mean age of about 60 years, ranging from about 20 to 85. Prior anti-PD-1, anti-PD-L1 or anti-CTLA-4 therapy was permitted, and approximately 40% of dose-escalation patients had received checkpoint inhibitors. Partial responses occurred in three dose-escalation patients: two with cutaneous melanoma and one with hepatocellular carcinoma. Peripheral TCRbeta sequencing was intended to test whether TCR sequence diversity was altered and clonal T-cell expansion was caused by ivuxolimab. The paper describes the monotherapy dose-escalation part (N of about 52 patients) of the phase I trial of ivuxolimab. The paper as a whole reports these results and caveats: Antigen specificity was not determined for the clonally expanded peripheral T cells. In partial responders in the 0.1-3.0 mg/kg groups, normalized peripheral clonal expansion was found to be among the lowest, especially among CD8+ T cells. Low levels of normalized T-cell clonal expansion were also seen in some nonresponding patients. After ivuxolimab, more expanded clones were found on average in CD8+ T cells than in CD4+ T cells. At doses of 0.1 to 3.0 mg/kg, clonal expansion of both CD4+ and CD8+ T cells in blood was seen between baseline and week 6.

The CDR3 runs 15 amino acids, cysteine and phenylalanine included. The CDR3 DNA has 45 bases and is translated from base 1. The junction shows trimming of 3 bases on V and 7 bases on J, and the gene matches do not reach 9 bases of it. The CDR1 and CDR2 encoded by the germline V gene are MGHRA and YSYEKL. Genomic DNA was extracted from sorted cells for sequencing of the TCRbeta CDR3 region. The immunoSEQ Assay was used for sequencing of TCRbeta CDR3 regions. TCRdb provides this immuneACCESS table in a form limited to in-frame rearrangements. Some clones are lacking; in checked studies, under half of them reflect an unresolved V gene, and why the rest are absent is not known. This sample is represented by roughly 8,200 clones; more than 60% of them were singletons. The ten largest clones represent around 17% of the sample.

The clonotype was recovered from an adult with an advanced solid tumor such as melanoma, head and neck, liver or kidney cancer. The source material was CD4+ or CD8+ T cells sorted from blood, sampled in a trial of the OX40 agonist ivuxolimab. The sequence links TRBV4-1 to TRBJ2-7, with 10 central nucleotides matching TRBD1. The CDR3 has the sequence CASSQKGTGVGEQYF. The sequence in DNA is TGCGCCAGCAGCCAGAAAGGGACAGGGGTGGGAGAGCAGTACTTC.